What follows are 31 T cell receptor beta chains derived from one specimen sequenced in a study of blood T cell repertoires in COVID-19. The protocol was immunoSEQ multiplex PCR, while the TCRdb copy is restricted to in-frame clones and leaves out a portion. The profile shows 250,000 to 350,000 clones, 86% of them singletons. Material: peripheral blood. Receptor source: a woman in her fifties or sixties with acute or convalescent COVID-19.

The chain's CDR3 is CASSLRLTDQETQYF. In DNA, the CDR3 is TGCGCCAGCAGCTTGAGACTAACGGACCAAGAGACCCAGTACTTC. The V gene is TRBV5-1, the J gene TRBJ2-5, with a possible D match to TRBD2 (5 bases). The germline CDR1 and CDR2 sequences are SGHRS and YFSETQ. This CDR3 comprises 15 residues. V was cut by 1 base and J by 0 bases, with 10 bases left in between.

This clone was detected only a few times. J is TRBJ2-2 and V is TRBV5-6; 9 bases align to TRBD1. The V and J ends lost 4 bases and 4 bases, in that order; junction bases with no gene match: 5. This CDR3 region has 15 residues. Germline values: CDR1 SGHDT, CDR2 YYEEEE. CDR3 in amino acids: CASSVRDRVTGELFF. In nucleotides, the CDR3 is TGTGCCAGCAGCGTCCGGGACAGGGTCACCGGGGAGCTGTTTTTT.

V and J are TRBV28 and TRBJ1-1; 10 bases align to TRBD1. The CDR3 contains 14 residues. The V gene's germline CDR1 is MDHEN and CDR2 SYDVKM. J was trimmed by 5 bases and V by 6 bases; bases with no gene match: 6. CDR3 in DNA: TGTGCCAGCAGCCAGACAGGGGGCCAGACTGAAGCTTTCTTT. Protein sequence: CASSQTGGQTEAFF.

The chain is built from TRBV27 and TRBJ1-4, with D possibly matching TRBD1 (5 bases). The CDR3 consists of 14 residues. V was shortened by 5 bases and J by 8 bases, with 15 bases between the two germline ends. CDR1 and CDR2 from the germline V gene are MNHEY and SMNVEV (reference sequence). The chain's CDR3 is CASSPGFLREKLFF. CDR3 nucleotide sequence: TGTGCCAGCAGTCCAGGGTTCCTTCGGGAAAAACTGTTTTTT. The entire variable domain, with the rest obtained from reference TRBV27 and TRBJ1-4, is as follows: EAQVTQNPRYLITVTGKKLTVTCSQNMNHEYMSWYRQDPGLGLRQIYYSMNVEVTDKGDVPEGYKVSRKEKRNFPLILESPSPNQTSLYFCASSPGFLREKLFFGSGTQLSVL.

In this sample, this clone turned up many times. The rearrangement uses TRBV11-2 and TRBJ2-4; no definite D call. The CDR3 covers 13 residues. CDR1 is SGHAT, CDR2 FQNNGV, per germline. V was trimmed by 0 bases and J by 6 bases, leaving 6 bases between them. The CDR3 DNA reads as TGTGCCAGCAGCTTAGATTCCCTAAACATTCAGTACTTC. Protein sequence: CASSLDSLNIQYF.

The V gene is TRBV10-3, the J gene TRBJ1-2; 7 bases map to TRBD1. CDR3 length: 13 residues. Per germline, CDR1 ENHRY and CDR2 SYGVKD. Germline trimming cut 6 bases from V and 4 bases from J; bases unmatched to any gene: 5. The CDR3 DNA is TGTGCCATCAGCGCCGGGACAGTCTATGGCTACACCTTC. Its translation is CAISAGTVYGYTF.

The chain recombines TRBV9 with TRBJ1-5; no reliable D call. V was pared by 0 bases and J by 4 bases, with 20 bases between. The CDR3 runs to 18 residues. The germline V gene has CDR1 SGDLS and CDR2 YYNGEE. The CDR3 coding sequence is TGTGCCAGCAGCGTAGTGGACTTTTGCGGGCCGCAGAATCAGCCCCAGCATTTT. It specifies CASSVVDFCGPQNQPQHF.

V is TRBV4-2 and J is TRBJ2-3; 12 bases map to TRBD2. Germline loops: CDR1 LGHNA, CDR2 YNFKEQ. This CDR3 comprises 18 residues. Losses at the gene ends were 4 bases for V and 2 bases for J; bases not matched to a gene: 10. This CDR3 is CASSLGDGLAGPTDTQYF. CDR3 DNA: TGTGCCAGCAGCCTCGGTGATGGACTAGCGGGACCCACAGATACGCAGTATTTT.

The chain uses TRBV3-1 (or the pseudogene TRBV3-2) and TRBJ2-7, with 9 bases lining up with TRBD1. Trimming removed 4 bases from V and 3 bases from J; junction bases left unmatched: 7. CDR1 LGHDT and CDR2 YNNKEL come from the germline V gene (reference sequence). The CDR3 loop spans 15 amino acids. The CDR3 spells CASSRGQGSYYEQYF. In DNA, the CDR3 is TGTGCCAGCAGCCGCGGACAGGGGTCCTACTACGAGCAGTACTTC.

The J gene is TRBJ2-1, the V gene TRBV10-1; D possibly corresponds to TRBD1 (6 bases). The CDR3 consists of 15 residues. The germline V gene has CDR1 WNHNN and CDR2 SYGVQD (reference sequence). Trimming shortened V by 3 bases and J by 6 bases, and 15 bases separated the two germline ends. CDR3 protein: CASSDPSGTSNEQFF. As DNA, the CDR3 is TGCGCCAGCAGTGATCCTTCAGGGACATCCAATGAGCAGTTCTTC.

This chain joins TRBV11-2 and TRBJ1-4, with a possible D match to TRBD1 (5 bases). V lost 3 bases and J 13 bases, leaving 12 bases between the germline ends. Germline V gene lookup returns CDR1 SGHAT and CDR2 FQNNGV. This CDR3 has 12 residues. The CDR3 nucleotides are TGTGCCAGCAGCTTCCGGGGGGTAGGACTGTTTTTT. Its translation: CASSFRGVGLFF.

The chain has TRBV27 and TRBJ1-2; D ambiguous. Trimming took off 7 bases at V and 4 bases at J, with 10 bases between the two ends. From germline, CDR1 is MNHEY and CDR2 SMNVEV (reference sequence). CDR3 length: 12 amino acids. The CDR3 bases are TGTGCCAGCAAAGCGTCGGGCTATGGCTACACCTTC. Protein: CASKASGYGYTF.

The V call is TRBV7-2, the J call TRBJ2-3; the D gene is possibly TRBD1 (5 bases). Germline CDR1 is SGHTA and CDR2 is FQGNSA. The CDR3 sequence is 12 residues long. V lost 6 bases to trimming and J lost 6 bases, with 10 bases between them. CDR3 in DNA: TGTGCCAGCAGTCAAAGGGGTGATACGCAGTATTTT. This codes for CASSQRGDTQYF.

V and J are TRBV10-1 and TRBJ1-2; 8 bases match TRBD1. The V and J ends lost 8 bases and 1 base, in that order; junction bases with no gene match: 6. This CDR3 region has 14 residues. Looked up from germline, CDR1 is WNHNN and CDR2 is SYGVQD (reference sequence). CDR3 coding DNA: TGCGCCAGCCCTGGCAGGGGGCGTAACTATGGCTACACCTTC. Translated, it gives CASPGRGRNYGYTF.

This chain connects TRBV3-1 (or the pseudogene TRBV3-2) to TRBJ1-1; D unclear. Germline CDR1 is LGHDT and CDR2 is YNNKEL (reference sequence). Deletions cut 1 base from V and 1 base from J, with 13 bases between. The CDR3 covers 16 residues. CDR3 sequence: CASSQVRPAGNTEAFF. CDR3 bases: TGTGCCAGCAGCCAAGTCAGACCGGCGGGGAACACTGAAGCTTTCTTT.

The chain links TRBV5-4 to TRBJ1-4; TRBD1 agrees at 7 bases. The J segment lost 10 bases and the V segment lost 0 bases, leaving 12 bases of the junction unmatched. The CDR3 consists of 16 residues. Germline CDR1 SGHNT, CDR2 YYREEE (reference sequence). The CDR3 reads CASSLAGQGEPRKLFF. CDR3 sequence (DNA): TGTGCCAGCAGCTTGGCCGGGCAGGGGGAACCAAGAAAACTGTTTTTT.

V usage is TRBV7-9 and J usage is TRBJ2-2; TRBD1 matches 8 bases. CDR3 length: 15 residues. Germline V gene sequence: CDR1 SEHNR, CDR2 FQNEAQ (reference sequence). V gave up 3 bases and J gave up 5 bases; unmatched junction bases: 5. In DNA, the CDR3 is TGTGCCAGCAGCTTCCAACAGGGGGGTACCGGGGAGCTGTTTTTT. This gives the protein CASSFQQGGTGELFF.

The chain has TRBV7-3 and TRBJ2-3, with 10 bases aligning to TRBD2. Germline values: CDR1 SGHTA, CDR2 FQGTGA. The CDR3 contains 15 residues. After removal of 6 bases from V and 3 bases from J, the junction contained 6 bases not matched to a gene. CDR3: CASRSSGSRTDTQYF. The CDR3 nucleotides read TGTGCCAGCAGGTCTAGCGGGAGTAGGACAGATACGCAGTATTTT.

Only a few counts were recorded for this clone. J is TRBJ2-7 and V is TRBV20-1, with D hard to call. In germline, CDR1 is DFQATT, CDR2 SNEGSKA (reference sequence). Trimming pared 3 bases from V and 2 bases from J, leaving 17 bases between. The CDR3 length is 15 residues. As DNA, the CDR3 is TGCAGTGCTAGTACTATATCGGAAGAAGCCTACGAGCAGTACTTC. It yields the protein CSASTISEEAYEQYF.

The V call is TRBV3-1 (or the pseudogene TRBV3-2), the J call TRBJ2-7; 9 positions agree with TRBD1. Germline CDR1 and CDR2: LGHDT and YNNKEL (reference sequence). This CDR3 region has 16 residues. Trimming cost V 2 bases and J 0 bases; bases outside gene matches: 5. Here the CDR3 DNA reads TGTGCCAGCAGCCAAATAGGGGACAGGGACTCCTACGAGCAGTACTTC. It codes for CASSQIGDRDSYEQYF.

The chain employs TRBV11-3 and TRBJ2-1; a possible D gene is TRBD1 (6 bases). This CDR3 comprises 13 residues. Germline CDR1 reads SGHNT; CDR2 reads YENEEA. The germline V and J ends were trimmed by 10 bases and 6 bases, with 16 bases remaining between them. CDR3 DNA: TGTGCCACCTTACTAGTGGGGGCCAATGAGCAGTTCTTC. The encoded protein is CATLLVGANEQFF.

V gene TRBV5-6 combines with J gene TRBJ1-1, with TRBD1 as a possible D gene (6 bases). The CDR3 length is 13 residues. The V and J ends lost 5 bases and 0 bases respectively, with 8 bases between them. Germline V gene lookup returns CDR1 SGHDT and CDR2 YYEEEE. The CDR3 DNA reads TGTGCCAGCAGACGACAGGTGAACACTGAAGCTTTCTTT. This encodes CASRRQVNTEAFF.

This chain links TRBV19 with TRBJ2-5; D gene uncertain. The V gene lost 1 base and the J gene lost 1 base, with 13 bases spanning the gap. CDR3 length: 16 amino acids. From germline, CDR1 is LNHDA and CDR2 SQIVND (reference sequence). The CDR3 here is CASSIVAEIFQETQYF. The CDR3, as DNA: TGTGCCAGTAGTATAGTAGCAGAAATCTTCCAAGAGACCCAGTACTTC.

J is TRBJ2-1 and V is TRBV9; D not certain. V shed 0 bases and J shed 6 bases, with 10 bases lying between them. Germline values: CDR1 SGDLS, CDR2 YYNGEE. The length of the CDR3 is 14 residues. In DNA form, the CDR3 reads TGTGCCAGCAGCGTAGACTACGTGTCCAATGAGCAGTTCTTC. It codes for CASSVDYVSNEQFF.

The gene calls are TRBV19 and TRBJ1-2; D is uncertain. The V gene lost 4 bases and the J gene lost 2 bases, with 5 bases spanning the gap. CDR1 is LNHDA and CDR2 is SQIVND in the germline V gene (reference sequence). CDR3 length equals 12 residues. The CDR3 DNA sequence: TGTGCCAGTAGTACGAGGAACTATGGCTACACCTTC. It yields the protein CASSTRNYGYTF.

This chain joins TRBV11-2 and TRBJ2-1; 8 bases map to TRBD2. Germline CDR1 is SGHAT and CDR2 is FQNNGV. Losses at the gene ends were 2 bases for V and 0 bases for J; bases not matched to a gene: 3. This CDR3 is built from 16 residues. The CDR3: CASSLIAGLSYNEQFF. CDR3 coding DNA: TGTGCCAGCAGCTTAATAGCGGGGCTCTCCTACAATGAGCAGTTCTTC.

Here the CDR3 DNA reads TGTGCCAGCAGCAGAACAGGGGACTCACCCCTCCACTTT. It specifies CASSRTGDSPLHF. The chain uses TRBV6-5 and TRBJ1-6; 7 nucleotides line up with TRBD1. The germline gives CDR1 MNHEY, CDR2 SVGAGI. V shed 6 bases, J shed 10 bases, and the junction held 6 bases outside the gene matches. The CDR3 is made up of 13 amino acids.

J is TRBJ1-4 and V is TRBV9; 10 bases align to TRBD1. CDR3 size: 15 residues. Germline-derived CDR1 and CDR2 are SGDLS and YYNGEE. Trimming took 3 bases from V and 8 from J; bases not matched to a gene: 7. The CDR3 sequence is CASSAIGTGDEKLFF. The CDR3 bases are TGTGCCAGCAGCGCGATCGGGACAGGGGACGAAAAACTGTTTTTT.

V usage is TRBV20-1 and J usage is TRBJ2-2; the D is unclear. The germline V gene encodes CDR1 DFQATT and CDR2 SNEGSKA (reference sequence). This CDR3 has 11 residues. V was trimmed by 3 bases and J by 4 bases, leaving 3 bases between them. This CDR3 is CSARATGELFF. DNA for the CDR3: TGCAGTGCTAGGGCCACCGGGGAGCTGTTTTTT.

The chain has TRBV7-2 and TRBJ1-1; D unclear. V lost 3 bases and J lost 1, with 9 bases in between. The germline CDR1 and CDR2 sequences are SGHTA and FQGNSA. The CDR3 loop spans 14 amino acids. CDR3 coding DNA: TGTGCCAGCAGCTTTCAGGAGGGGAACACTGAAGCTTTCTTT. This gives the protein CASSFQEGNTEAFF. Full variable domain (rest looked up from reference TRBV7-2 and TRBJ1-1): GAGVSQSPSNKVTEKGKDVELRCDPISGHTALYWYRQSLGQGLEFLIYFQGNSAPDKSGLPSDRFSAERTGGSVSTLTIQRTQQEDSAVYLCASSFQEGNTEAFFGQGTRLTVV.

The chain carries TRBV7-3 and TRBJ2-1, with D possibly being TRBD2 (6 bases). Trimming left V 1 base short and J 6 bases short, with 13 bases between. Per germline, CDR1 SGHTA and CDR2 FQGTGA. This CDR3 comprises 15 residues. This CDR3 is CASSLSRVGGNEQFF. In nucleotides, the CDR3 is TGTGCCAGCAGCTTAAGTAGGGTCGGGGGCAATGAGCAGTTCTTC.